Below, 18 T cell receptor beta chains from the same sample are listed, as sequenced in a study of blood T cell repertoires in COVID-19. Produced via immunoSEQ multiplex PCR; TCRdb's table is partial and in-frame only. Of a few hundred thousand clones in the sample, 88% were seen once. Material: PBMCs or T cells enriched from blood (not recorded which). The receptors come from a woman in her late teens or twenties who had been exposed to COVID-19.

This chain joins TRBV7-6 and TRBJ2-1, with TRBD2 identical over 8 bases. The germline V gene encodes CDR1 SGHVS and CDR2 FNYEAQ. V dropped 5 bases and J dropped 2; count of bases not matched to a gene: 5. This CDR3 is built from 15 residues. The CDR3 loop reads CASSPNGRAYNEQFF. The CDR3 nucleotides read TGTGCCAGCAGCCCCAACGGGAGGGCCTACAATGAGCAGTTCTTC.

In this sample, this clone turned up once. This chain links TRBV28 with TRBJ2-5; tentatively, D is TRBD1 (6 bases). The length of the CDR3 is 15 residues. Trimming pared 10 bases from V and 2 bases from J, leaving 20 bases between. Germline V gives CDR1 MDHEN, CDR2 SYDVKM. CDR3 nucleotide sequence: TGTGCCATACGGGTCGACAGGCGAGCACAAGAGACCCAGTACTTC. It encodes CAIRVDRRAQETQYF.

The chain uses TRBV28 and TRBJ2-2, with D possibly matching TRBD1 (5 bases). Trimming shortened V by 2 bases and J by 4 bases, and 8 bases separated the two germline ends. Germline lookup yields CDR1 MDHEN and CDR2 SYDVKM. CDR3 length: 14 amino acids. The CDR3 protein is CASSLVQGTGELFF. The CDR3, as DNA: TGTGCCAGCAGTTTAGTCCAGGGCACCGGGGAGCTGTTTTTT.

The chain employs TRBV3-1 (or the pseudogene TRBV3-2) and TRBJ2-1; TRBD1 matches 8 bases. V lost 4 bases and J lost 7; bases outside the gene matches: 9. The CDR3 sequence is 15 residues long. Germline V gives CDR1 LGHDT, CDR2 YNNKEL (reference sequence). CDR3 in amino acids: CASSLGTGGRNEQFF. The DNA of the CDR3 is TGTGCCAGCAGCCTAGGGACAGGTGGGCGGAATGAGCAGTTCTTC.

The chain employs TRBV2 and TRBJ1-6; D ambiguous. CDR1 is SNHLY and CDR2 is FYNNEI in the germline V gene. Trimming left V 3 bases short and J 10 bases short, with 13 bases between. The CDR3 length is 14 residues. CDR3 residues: CASSEVAGESPLHF. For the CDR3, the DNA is TGTGCCAGCAGTGAGGTGGCAGGCGAGTCACCCCTCCACTTT.

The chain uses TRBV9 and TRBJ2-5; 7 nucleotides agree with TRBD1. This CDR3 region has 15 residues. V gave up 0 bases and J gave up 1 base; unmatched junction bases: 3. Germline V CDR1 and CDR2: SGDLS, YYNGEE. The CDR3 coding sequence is TGTGCCAGCAGCGTAGAACGGGACAGCCAAGAGACCCAGTACTTC. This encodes CASSVERDSQETQYF.

CDR3 residues: CASSHSGSEGETQYF. The CDR3 DNA reads as TGTGCCAGCAGCCATAGCGGGAGCGAGGGAGAGACCCAGTACTTC. The rearrangement links TRBV7-2 to TRBJ2-5; 9 nucleotides agree with TRBD2. The J segment lost 4 bases and the V segment lost 5 bases, leaving 8 bases of the junction unmatched. The CDR3 length is 15 residues. CDR1 is SGHTA and CDR2 is FQGNSA in the germline V gene.

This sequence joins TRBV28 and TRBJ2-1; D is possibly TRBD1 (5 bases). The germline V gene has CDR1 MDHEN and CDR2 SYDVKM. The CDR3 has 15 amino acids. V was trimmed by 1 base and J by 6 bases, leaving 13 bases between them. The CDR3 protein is CASSLLQVVGNEQFF. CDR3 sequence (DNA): TGTGCCAGCAGTTTATTACAGGTGGTGGGCAATGAGCAGTTCTTC.

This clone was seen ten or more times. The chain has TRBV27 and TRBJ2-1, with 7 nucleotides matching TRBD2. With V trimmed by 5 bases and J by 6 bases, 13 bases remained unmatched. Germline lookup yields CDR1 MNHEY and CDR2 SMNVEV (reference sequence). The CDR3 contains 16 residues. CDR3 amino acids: CASSPRERDFRNEQFF. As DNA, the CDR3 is TGTGCCAGCAGTCCCCGGGAGCGGGACTTTCGCAATGAGCAGTTCTTC.

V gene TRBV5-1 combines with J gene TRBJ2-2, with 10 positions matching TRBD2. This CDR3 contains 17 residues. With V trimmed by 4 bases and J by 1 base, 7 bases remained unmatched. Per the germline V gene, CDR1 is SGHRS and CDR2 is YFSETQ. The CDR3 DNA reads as TGCGCCAGCAGCCTTTTGTGGACTAGCGGGAACACCGGGGAGCTGTTTTTT. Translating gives CASSLLWTSGNTGELFF.

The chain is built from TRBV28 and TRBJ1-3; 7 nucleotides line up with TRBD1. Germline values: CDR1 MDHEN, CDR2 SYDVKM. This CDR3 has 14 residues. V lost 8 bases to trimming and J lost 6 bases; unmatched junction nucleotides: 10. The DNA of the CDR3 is TGTGCCAGCTTCCCTACAGGGGAGGAAAACACCATATATTTT. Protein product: CASFPTGEENTIYF.

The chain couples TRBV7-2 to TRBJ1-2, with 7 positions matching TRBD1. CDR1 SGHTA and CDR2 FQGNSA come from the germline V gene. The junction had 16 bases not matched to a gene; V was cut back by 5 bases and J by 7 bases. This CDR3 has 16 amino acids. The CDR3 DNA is TGTGCCAGCAGCCTATGGGACAGTTGGGATAAGTTTGGCTACACCTTC. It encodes CASSLWDSWDKFGYTF.

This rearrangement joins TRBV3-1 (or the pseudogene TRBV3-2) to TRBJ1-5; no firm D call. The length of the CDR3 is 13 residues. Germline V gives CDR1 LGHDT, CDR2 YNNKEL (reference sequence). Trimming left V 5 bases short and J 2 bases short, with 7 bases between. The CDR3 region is CASSAMGNQPQHF. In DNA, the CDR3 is TGTGCCAGCAGCGCGATGGGCAATCAGCCCCAGCATTTT.

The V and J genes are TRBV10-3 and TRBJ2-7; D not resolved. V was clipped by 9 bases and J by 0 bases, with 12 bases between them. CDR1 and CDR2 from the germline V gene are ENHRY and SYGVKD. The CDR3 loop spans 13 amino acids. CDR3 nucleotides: TGTGCCATGAATGGCCCTAGCTCCTACGAGCAGTACTTC. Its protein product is CAMNGPSSYEQYF.

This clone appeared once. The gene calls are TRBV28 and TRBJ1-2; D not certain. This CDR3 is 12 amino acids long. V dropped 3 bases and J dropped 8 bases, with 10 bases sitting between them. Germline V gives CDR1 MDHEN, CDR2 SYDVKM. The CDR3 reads CASSFSMEGYTF. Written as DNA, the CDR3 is TGTGCCAGCAGTTTCTCAATGGAGGGCTACACCTTC.

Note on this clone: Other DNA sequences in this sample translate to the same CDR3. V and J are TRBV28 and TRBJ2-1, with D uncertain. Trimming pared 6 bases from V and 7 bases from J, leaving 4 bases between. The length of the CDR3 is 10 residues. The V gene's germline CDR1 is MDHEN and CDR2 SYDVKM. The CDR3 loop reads CASSFNEQFF. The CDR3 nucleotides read TGTGCCAGCAGCTTTAATGAGCAGTTCTTC.

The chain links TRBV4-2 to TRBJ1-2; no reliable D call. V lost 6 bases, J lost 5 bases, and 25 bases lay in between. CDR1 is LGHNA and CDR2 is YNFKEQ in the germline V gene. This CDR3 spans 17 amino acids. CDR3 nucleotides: TGTGCCAGCAGTCCAGAAGTTGACCCATCGCTAGGTTATGGCTACACCTTC. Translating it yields CASSPEVDPSLGYGYTF.

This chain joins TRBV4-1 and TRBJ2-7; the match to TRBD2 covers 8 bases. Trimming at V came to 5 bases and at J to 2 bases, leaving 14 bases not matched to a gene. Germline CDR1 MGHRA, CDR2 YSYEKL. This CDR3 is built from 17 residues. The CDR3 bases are TGCGCCAGCAGCGACAGTACTCTGAGCGGGGGTACCTACGAGCAGTACTTC. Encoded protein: CASSDSTLSGGTYEQYF.